Detailed here is one TCR beta chain. The clone's antigen remains unknown. No base quality information exists; no much larger clone differs at one position. The source of the sample is a study of T cell responses to AZD1222 COVID-19 vaccine (dated by TCRdb to 2020 to 2022). Broadly, across the study: AZD1222 recipients with second doses at about 4 weeks or about 12 weeks were pooled, because spike-specific TCR depth and breadth did not differ between schedules. Enrollment into the trials was organized by age into subgroups of 18-55, 56-69 and 70-plus years, and those subgroups contained roughly 150, 30 and 60 TCR-sequenced participants, respectively. TCR sequencing was performed for roughly 240 trial participants, of whom some 200 were given two doses of AZD1222 and some 25 were given two doses of MenACWY control vaccine. Here is what the overall study found, with its caveats: CD4 TCRs associated with the vaccine covered the entire spike protein, and the dominant responses were in regions 160-218 and 743-854. Participants were mostly white British and included more females than males, and it was suggested by the authors that clonal diversity may have been underestimated. Conclusions about previously exposed vaccinees are limited, since just five to seven AZD1222 recipients were seropositive for SARS-CoV-2 at baseline. Epitopes outside the regions mutated in the B.1.351 and B.1.1.7 variants were reportedly recognized by nearly half of the unique spike-specific TCRs. After two AZD1222 doses, spike-specific TCR breadth and depth were significantly higher than at day 0 and than in MenACWY recipients. In the small 56-69-year group, the increase in depth fell short of significance, most likely because of low power. No day 14 peak-response samples were available, so repertoires were characterized only after the peak T cell response.

The sample's time point, from its label and the paper: baseline before first vaccination. Samples from vaccinated people were obtained from the UK trials COV001 and COV002, which included a single-blind randomized controlled phase 2/3 trial of AZD1222 (ChAdOx1 nCoV-19) in healthy adults. For TCRbeta chain sequencing, PBMC samples from trial participants were taken at day 0 and at day 28 after the second dose. Deletion took 0 bases off V and 3 bases off J, with a span of 15 bases between the germline ends. CDR1 is given as SGHAT and CDR2 as FQNNGV, both from the germline V gene. From the cysteine up to the phenylalanine, the CDR3 has a length of 16 residues. Here the CDR3 DNA is all that survives: 48 bases in frame from base 1. The CDR3 regions of human TCRbeta chains were subjected to immunosequencing. Processing in the source paper ran as follows. Repertoire TCRs were checked for matches against a reference library of SARS-CoV-2-specific TCRs that had been generated using the MIRA antigen-specificity platform. Breadth was defined as the fraction of unique TCRs that were SARS-CoV-2-associated. Depth was defined as the fraction of total T cells that were SARS-CoV-2-associated. Each spike-specific TCR was assigned to its reactive spike region and to a CD4 or CD8 class using the MIRA data. Log10-transformed breadth and depth values were compared by one-way ANOVA with Sidak's multiple comparisons tests. The source is immuneACCESS, and TCRdb retained only in-frame sequences with V and J called. Part of the clones is not carried over; for the studies checked, unresolved V genes explain less than half of this, and the remainder is unexplained. V, J and clone size are those of that table, while D and trimming were read from the DNA. The sample table contains 86,000 or so clones; only one count was recorded for roughly nine tenths of them. Together, the top ten hold around 3% of the sample.

Specimen: peripheral blood, collected on day 0 of AZD1222 vaccination. The source of this sequence is an adult in good health. The sequence links TRBV11-2 to TRBJ2-7, with a tentative D gene TRBD1 over 5 matching bases. The DNA sequence follows: TGTGCCAGCAGCTTAGATTTTGCAGGGTGGGACTACGAGCAGTACTTC. This is translated as CASSLDFAGWDYEQYF. Joined to the reference TRBV11-2 and TRBJ2-7 proteins, this CDR3 gives the full variable domain: EAGVAQSPRYKIIEKRQSVAFWCNPISGHATLYWYQQILGQGPKLLIQFQNNGVVDDSQLPKDRFSAERLKGVDSTLKIQPAKLEDSAVYLCASSLDFAGWDYEQYFGPGTRLTVT.